This TCR beta chain was documented in a study of blood T cell repertoires in COVID-19. The germline V gene has CDR1 DFQATT and CDR2 SNEGSKA (reference sequence). The V and J ends lost 8 bases and 5 bases respectively, with 13 bases between them. This CDR3 contains 11 residues. Method: immunoSEQ multiplex PCR; TCRdb's copy keeps in-frame clones and lacks some. The sample has about 160,000 clones; around 85% are singletons. What was sequenced was peripheral blood. The chain uses TRBV20-1 and TRBJ2-7; D is perhaps TRBD1 (6 bases). The TCR sequence derives from a human donor with acute or convalescent COVID-19. The donor label of this sample is uncertain. The CDR3 bases are TGCAGTACCTCACAGGGCCACGAGCAGTACTTC. Residues: CSTSQGHEQYF.